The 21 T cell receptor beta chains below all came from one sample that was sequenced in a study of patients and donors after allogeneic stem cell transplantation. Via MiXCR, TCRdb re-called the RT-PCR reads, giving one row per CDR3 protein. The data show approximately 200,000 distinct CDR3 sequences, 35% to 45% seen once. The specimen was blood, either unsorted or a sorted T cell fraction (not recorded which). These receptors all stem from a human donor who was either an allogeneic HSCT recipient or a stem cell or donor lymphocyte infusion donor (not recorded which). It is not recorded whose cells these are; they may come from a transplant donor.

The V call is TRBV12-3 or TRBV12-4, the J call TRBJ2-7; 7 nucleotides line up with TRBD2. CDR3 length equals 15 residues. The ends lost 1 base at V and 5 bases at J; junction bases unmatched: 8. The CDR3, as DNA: TGTGCCAGCAGTTTAGGCCCAGGGAGGGTCGACGAGCAGTACTTC. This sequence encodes CASSLGPGRVDEQYF.

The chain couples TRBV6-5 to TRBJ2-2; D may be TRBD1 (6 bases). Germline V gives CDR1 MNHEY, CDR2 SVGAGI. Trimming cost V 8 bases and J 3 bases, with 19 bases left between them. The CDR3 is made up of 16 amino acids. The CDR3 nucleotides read TGTGCCAGCCTCCGGGTTACAGGGCAAGACACCGGGGAGCTGTTTTTT. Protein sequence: CASLRVTGQDTGELFF.

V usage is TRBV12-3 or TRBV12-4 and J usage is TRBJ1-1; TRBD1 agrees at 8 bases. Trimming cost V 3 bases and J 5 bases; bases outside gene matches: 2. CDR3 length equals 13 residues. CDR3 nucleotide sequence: TGTGCCAGCAGTTTGCGGACAGGGACTGAAGCTTTCTTT. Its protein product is CASSLRTGTEAFF.

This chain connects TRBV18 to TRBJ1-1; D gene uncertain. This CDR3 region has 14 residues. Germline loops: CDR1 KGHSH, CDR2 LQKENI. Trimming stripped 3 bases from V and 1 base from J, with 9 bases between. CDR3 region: CASSPSWGNTEAFF. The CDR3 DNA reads TGTGCCAGCTCACCCTCTTGGGGGAACACTGAAGCTTTCTTT.

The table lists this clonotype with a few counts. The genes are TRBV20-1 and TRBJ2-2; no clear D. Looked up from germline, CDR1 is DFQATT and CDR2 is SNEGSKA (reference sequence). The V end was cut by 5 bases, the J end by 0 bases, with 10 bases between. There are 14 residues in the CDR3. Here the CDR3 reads CSARHISNTGELFF. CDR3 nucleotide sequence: TGCAGTGCTCGACATATATCGAACACCGGGGAGCTGTTTTTT.

In nucleotides, the CDR3 is TGTGCCAGCAGTGAGGCCCCGTGGGGCGGAGGCACTGAAGCTTTCTTT. As protein: CASSEAPWGGGTEAFF. The chain couples TRBV25-1 to TRBJ1-1, with a weak D call TRBD1 (5 bases). The CDR3 totals 16 residues. The V end lost 3 bases, the J end lost 4 bases, and 18 bases lay between the germline ends. The germline V gene has CDR1 MGHDK and CDR2 SYGVNS.

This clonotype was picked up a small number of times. CDR3 loop: CASSVGGNSYEQYF. The CDR3 DNA reads TGTGCCAGCAGCGTAGGAGGGAACTCCTACGAGCAGTACTTC. J is TRBJ2-7 and V is TRBV9, with D possibly TRBD2 on 5 matching bases. CDR3 length equals 14 residues. V lost 0 bases and J 0 bases, leaving 7 bases between the germline ends. Germline CDR1 reads SGDLS; CDR2 reads YYNGEE. Using reference TRBV9 and TRBJ2-7 for the parts outside the CDR3, the full variable domain is DSGVTQTPKHLITATGQRVTLRCSPRSGDLSVYWYQQSLDQGLQFLIQYYNGEERAKGNILERFSAQQFPDLHSELNLSSLELGDSALYFCASSVGGNSYEQYFGPGTRLTVT.

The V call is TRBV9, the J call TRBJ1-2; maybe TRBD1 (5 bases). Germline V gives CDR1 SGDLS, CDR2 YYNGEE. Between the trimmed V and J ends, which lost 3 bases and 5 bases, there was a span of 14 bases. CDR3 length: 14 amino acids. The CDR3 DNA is TGTGCCAGCAGCGCCTACGGGGGACGGTATGGCTACACCTTC. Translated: CASSAYGGRYGYTF.

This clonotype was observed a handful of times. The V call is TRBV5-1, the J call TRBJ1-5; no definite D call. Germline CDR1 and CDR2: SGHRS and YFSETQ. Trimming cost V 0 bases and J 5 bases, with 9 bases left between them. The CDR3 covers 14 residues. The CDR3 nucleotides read TGCGCCAGCAGCTTGGAAGGGTTGGATCAGCCCCAGCATTTT. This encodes CASSLEGLDQPQHF. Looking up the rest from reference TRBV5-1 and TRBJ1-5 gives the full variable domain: KAGVTQTPRYLIKTRGQQVTLSCSPISGHRSVSWYQQTPGQGLQFLFEYFSETQRNKGNFPGRFSGRQFSNSRSEMNVSTLELGDSALYLCASSLEGLDQPQHFGDGTRLSIL.

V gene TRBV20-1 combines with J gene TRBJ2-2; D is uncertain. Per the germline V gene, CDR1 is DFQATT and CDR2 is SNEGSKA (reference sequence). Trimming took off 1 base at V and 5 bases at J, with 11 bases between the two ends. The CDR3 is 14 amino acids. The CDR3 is CSARGIFSTGELFF. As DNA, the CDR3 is TGCAGTGCTAGAGGTATCTTCTCGACCGGGGAGCTGTTTTTT.

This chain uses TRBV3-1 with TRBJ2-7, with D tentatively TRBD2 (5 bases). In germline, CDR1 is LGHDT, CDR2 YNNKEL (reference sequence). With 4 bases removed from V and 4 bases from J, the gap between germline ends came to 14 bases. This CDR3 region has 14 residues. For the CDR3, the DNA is TGTGCCAGCAGCCCGGCGGCCGGGGAGTACGAGCAGTACTTC. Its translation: CASSPAAGEYEQYF.

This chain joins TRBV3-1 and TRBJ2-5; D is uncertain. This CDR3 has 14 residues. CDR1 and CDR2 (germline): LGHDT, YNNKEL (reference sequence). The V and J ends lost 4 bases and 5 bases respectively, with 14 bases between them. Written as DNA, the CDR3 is TGTGCCAGCAGCCCCGAGAACTTCGAGGAGACCCAGTACTTC. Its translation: CASSPENFEETQYF.

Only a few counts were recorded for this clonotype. The CDR3 loop is CASSRDTTSSYEQYF. The CDR3 region has the DNA TGCGCCAGCAGCCGAGACACGACAAGCTCCTACGAGCAGTACTTC. The V and J genes are TRBV4-3 and TRBJ2-7; D unclear. The germline gives CDR1 LGHNA, CDR2 YSLEER. This CDR3 has 15 residues. The V gene lost 4 bases and the J gene lost 0 bases, with 13 bases spanning the gap.

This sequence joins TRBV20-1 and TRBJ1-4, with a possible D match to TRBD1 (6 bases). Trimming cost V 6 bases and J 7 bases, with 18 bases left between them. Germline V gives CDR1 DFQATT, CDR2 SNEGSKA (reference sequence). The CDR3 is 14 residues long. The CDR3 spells CSAADRRVGEKLFF. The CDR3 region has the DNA TGCAGTGCAGCCGACAGGAGGGTTGGTGAAAAACTGTTTTTT.

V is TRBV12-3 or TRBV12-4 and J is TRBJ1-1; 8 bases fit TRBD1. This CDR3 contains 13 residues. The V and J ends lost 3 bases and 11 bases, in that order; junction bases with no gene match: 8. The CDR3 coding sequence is TGTGCCAGCAGTTTGAAGGACAGGGTGCGGGCTTTCTTT. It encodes CASSLKDRVRAFF.

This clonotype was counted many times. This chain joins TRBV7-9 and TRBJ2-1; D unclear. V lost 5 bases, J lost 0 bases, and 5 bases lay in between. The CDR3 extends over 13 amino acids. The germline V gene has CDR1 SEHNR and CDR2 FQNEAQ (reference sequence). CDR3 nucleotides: TGTGCCAGCAGCACCAGCTCCTACAATGAGCAGTTCTTC. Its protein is CASSTSSYNEQFF.

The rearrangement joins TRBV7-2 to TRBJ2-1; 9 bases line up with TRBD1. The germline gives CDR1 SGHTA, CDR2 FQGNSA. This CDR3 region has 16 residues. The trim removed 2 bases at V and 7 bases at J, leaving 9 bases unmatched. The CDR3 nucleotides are TGTGCCAGCAGCTTACCCCCCGGGACAGGGAAAAATGAGCAGTTCTTC. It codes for CASSLPPGTGKNEQFF.

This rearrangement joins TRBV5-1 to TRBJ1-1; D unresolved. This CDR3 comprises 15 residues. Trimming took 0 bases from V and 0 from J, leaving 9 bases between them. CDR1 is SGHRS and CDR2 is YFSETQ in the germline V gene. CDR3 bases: TGCGCCAGCAGCTTGGCCGGGAATTTGAACACTGAAGCTTTCTTT. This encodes CASSLAGNLNTEAFF.

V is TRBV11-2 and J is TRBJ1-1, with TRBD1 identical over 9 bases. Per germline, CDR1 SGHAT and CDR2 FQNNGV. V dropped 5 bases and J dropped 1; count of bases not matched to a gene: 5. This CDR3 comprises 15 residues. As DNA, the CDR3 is TGTGCCAGCAGCCTTCAGGACAGGGGGAACACTGAAGCTTTCTTT. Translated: CASSLQDRGNTEAFF.

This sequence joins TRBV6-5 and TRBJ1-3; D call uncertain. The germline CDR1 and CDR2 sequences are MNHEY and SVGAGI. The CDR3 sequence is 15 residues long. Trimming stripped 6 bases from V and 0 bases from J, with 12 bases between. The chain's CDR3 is CASSSDGYSGNTIYF. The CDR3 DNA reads TGTGCCAGCAGCTCGGACGGCTACTCTGGAAACACCATATATTTT.

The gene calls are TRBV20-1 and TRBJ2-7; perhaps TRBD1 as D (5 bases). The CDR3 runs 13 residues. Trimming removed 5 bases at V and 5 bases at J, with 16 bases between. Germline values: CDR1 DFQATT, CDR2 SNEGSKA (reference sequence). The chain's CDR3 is CSAHFPGQHEQYF. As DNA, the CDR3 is TGCAGTGCTCATTTTCCAGGGCAACACGAGCAGTACTTC.